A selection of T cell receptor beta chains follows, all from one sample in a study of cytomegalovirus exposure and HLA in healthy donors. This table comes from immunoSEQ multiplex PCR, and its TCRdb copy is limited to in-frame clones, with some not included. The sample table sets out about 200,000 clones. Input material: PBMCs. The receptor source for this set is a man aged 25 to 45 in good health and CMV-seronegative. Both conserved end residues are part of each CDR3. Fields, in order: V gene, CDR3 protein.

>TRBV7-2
CASRPASAANTGELFF
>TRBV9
CASSSQGRGVYNEQFF
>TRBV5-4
CASSFIVTSGNSYEQYF
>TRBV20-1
CSASYSGKQFF
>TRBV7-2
CASSLSGGANTGELFF
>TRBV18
CASSPGTGNYEQYF
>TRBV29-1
CSVGDREYSGYTF
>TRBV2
CASSGALVGETQYF
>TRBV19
CASSWPGGFNEQYF
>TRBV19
CASSMGGLYGYTF
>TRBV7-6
CASRSTGQRETQYF